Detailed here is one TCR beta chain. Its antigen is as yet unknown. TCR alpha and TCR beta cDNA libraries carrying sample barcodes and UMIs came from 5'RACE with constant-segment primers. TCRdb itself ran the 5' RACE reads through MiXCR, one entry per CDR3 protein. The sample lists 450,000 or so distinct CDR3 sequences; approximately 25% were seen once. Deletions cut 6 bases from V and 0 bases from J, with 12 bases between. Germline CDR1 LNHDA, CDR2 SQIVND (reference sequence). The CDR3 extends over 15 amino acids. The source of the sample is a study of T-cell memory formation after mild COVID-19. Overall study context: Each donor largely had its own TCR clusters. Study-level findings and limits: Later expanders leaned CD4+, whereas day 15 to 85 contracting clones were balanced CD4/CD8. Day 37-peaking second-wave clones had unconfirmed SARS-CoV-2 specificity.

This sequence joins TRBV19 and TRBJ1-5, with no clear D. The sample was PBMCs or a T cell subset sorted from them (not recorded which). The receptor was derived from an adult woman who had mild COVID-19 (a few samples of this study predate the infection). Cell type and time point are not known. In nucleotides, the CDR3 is TGTGCCAGTAGGGTCCGCCCTAATAGCAATCAGCCCCAGCATTTT. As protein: CASRVRPNSNQPQHF.